This record concerns one TCR beta chain sequence. The table lists this clone with a count of one. No antigen is known for it. No per-base quality is available; no much larger clone lies one base away. The data stem from a study of shared clonotypes between healthy human individuals (dated by TCRdb to 2020 to 2022). Notes on the research overall: The cohort included a few men and a couple of women between 18 and 49 years of age. Per donor, three plates each were used for CD4 naive and CD4 memory, two for CD8 naive, and one for CD8 memory. To estimate repertoire size and how much clonotypes are shared between individuals, the study performed deep sequencing of blood TCR repertoires from a handful of healthy adults. To increase sequencing depth and limit assay-specific biases, TCR repertoire library preparation and sequencing were carried out by different laboratories using diverse techniques. Leukapheresis yielded between about 0.8 and 9.5 billion PBMCs per donor. The full study reports these points: The genetic and exposure-history diversity represented was limited by the small number of donors. Pairwise subsampling indicated that sequencing depth was expected to affect the degree of clonotype sharing among donors. Sampling was restricted to blood, and TCR repertoires in tissue are likely to differ from TCR repertoires in blood. Compared with non-shared clonotypes, clonotypes shared by all four sorted-subset donors had higher generation probabilities. Approximately 5% of naive CD4, 3.5% of naive CD8, about 2.5% of memory CD4, and less than 0.45% of memory CD8 clonotypes were shared across several donors. Naive subsets generally had larger estimated clonotype richness than memory subsets. Rarefaction of sorted-subset datasets indicated incomplete sequencing despite the large sequencing depth.

Per the germline V gene (reference sequence), MNHEY is the CDR1 and SMNVEV is the CDR2. The CDR3, from cysteine to phenylalanine, totals 13 residues. Only CDR3 DNA remains: 39 bases, in frame from the first base. The germline ends are 10 bases apart after V is trimmed by 2 bases and J by 5 bases. Using the deep immunoSEQ assay, TCR CDR3 regions were amplified from genomic DNA by multiplex PCR. Extracted genomic DNA from each cell subset was spread evenly across all wells of several immunoSEQ 96-well plates, with each plate serving as a replicate. For sorted subsets, each replicate PCR was loaded with 200 ng genomic DNA, equivalent to some 27,000 T cell genomes. The purified libraries were quantified using a Qubit 3.0 fluorometer, sized with a Bioanalyzer 2100, and then quantified again using the KAPA Library Quantification kit. Every immunoSEQ 96-well plate was sequenced on a separate single-read 150-cycle Illumina NextSeq 550 flow cell. On the study's bioinformatics: The immunoSEQ output contained only junctional sequences without quality scores, so filtering could not match that applied to full-length reads. Sequences were annotated with PyIR, a Python wrapper for IgBLAST v1.9, and V/J genes and CDR3 were assigned using IMGT germline references. Reads with weak V/J assignments (E-value above 1e-6), missing CDR3, stop codons, out-of-frame junctions, or ambiguous translated residues were removed. V3J clonotypes were defined by identical inferred V gene, J gene, and CDR3 amino acid sequence. Percentage overlap between repertoires was calculated by dividing the number of shared unique clonotypes by the size of the smaller repertoire. Richness of each repertoire was evaluated using RTK rarefaction, the Chao1 estimator, and Recon v2.1 estimates of unobserved clonotypes. Generation probabilities were computed with OLGA for all TCRbeta clonotypes obtained by the gDNA method from several donors. Imported from immuneACCESS, the table was reduced by TCRdb to in-frame sequences with V and J called. These copies leave out some clones; in studies compared against another copy, an unresolved V gene accounts for under half, and the cause of the remainder is not known. D and trimming were read from the DNA, whereas the V and J calls and clone size are those reported in that table. The sample table shows around 510,000 clones, and roughly 95% are seen once. About 0.059% of the sample goes to the ten largest clones.

The donors were healthy, HIV-negative adults with no recently reported acute infections or vaccinations. Only Caucasian adults living in Nashville, Tennessee, USA were represented among the donors. CD4+ T cells were enriched by magnetic negative selection, after which naive cells were positively selected on CD45RA and the negative fraction was taken as the memory subset. Blood was collected by leukapheresis, and PBMCs were isolated by Ficoll-Histopaque density gradient centrifugation and then cryopreserved in liquid nitrogen vapor phase. Purity and quantity of every magnetically sorted T cell population were checked by analytical flow cytometry. Genomic DNA was isolated from every sorted fraction and measured by UV absorbance on a Nanodrop 2000c.

The receptor chain draws on TRBV27 and TRBJ2-7; matching of 5 bases hints at TRBD2 as the D gene. The material sequenced was naive CD4+ T cells sorted from blood. The label giving this sample's cell subset or site can be read as: CD45RA+ positively selected. The receptor was isolated from a woman aged 25 to 39 in good health. The CDR3 corresponds to CASSLTPEDEQYF. In nucleotide form, the sequence is TGTGCCAGCAGTTTAACCCCGGAGGACGAGCAGTACTTC.